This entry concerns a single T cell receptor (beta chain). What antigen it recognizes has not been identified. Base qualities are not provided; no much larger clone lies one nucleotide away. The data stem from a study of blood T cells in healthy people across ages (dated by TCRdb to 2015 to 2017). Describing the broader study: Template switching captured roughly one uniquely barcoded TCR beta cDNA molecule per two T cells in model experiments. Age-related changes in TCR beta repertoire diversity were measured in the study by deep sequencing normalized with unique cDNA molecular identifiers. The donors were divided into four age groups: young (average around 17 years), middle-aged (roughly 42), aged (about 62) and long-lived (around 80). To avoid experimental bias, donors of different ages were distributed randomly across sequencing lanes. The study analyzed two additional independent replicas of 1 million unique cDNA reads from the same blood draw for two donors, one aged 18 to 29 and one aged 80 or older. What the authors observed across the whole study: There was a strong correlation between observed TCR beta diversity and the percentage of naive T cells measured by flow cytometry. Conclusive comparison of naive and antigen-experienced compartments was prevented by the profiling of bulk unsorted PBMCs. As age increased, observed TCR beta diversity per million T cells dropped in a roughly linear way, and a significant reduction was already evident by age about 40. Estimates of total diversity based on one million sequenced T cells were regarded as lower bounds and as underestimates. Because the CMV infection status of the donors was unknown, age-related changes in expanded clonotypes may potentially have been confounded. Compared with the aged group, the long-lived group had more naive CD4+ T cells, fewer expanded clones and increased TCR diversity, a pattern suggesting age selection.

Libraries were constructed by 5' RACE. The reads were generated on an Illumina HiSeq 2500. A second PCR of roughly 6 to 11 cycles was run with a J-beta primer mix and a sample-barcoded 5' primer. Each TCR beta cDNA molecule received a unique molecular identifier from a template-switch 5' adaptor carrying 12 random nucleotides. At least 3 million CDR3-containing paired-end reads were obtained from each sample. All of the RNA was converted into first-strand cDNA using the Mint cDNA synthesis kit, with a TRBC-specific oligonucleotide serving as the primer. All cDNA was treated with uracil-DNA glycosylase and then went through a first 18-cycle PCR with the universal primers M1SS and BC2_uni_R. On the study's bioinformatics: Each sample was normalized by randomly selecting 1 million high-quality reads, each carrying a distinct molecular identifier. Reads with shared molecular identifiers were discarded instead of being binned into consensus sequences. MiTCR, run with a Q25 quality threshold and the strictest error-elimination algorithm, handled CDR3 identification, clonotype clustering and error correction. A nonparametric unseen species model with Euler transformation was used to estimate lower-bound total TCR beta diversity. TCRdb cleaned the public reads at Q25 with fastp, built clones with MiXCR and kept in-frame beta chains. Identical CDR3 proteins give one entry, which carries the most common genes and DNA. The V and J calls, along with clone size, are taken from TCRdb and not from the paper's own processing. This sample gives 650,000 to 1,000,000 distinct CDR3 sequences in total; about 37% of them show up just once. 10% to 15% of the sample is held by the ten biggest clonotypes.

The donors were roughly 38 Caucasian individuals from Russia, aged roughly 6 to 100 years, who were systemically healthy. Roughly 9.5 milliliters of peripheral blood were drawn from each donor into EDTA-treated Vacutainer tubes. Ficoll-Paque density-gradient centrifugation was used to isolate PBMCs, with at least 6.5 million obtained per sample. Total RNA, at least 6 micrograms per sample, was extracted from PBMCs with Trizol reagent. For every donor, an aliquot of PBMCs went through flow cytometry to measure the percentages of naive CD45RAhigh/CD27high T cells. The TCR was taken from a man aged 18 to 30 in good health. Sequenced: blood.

CDR3 protein: CATSRTDIQETQYF. In nucleotide form, the sequence is TGTGCCACCAGCCGGACCGACATCCAAGAGACCCAGTACTTC. In this chain, TRBV24-1 is recombined with TRBJ2-5, with the identity of the D gene unclear. Spanning cysteine to phenylalanine, the CDR3 consists of 14 amino acids. Of all the DNA, just the CDR3 is kept, 42 bases in frame from base 1. CDR1 and CDR2 were assigned from the germline V gene as KGHDR and SFDVKD. V sheds 7 bases and J sheds 1 base, leaving 12 bases between their ends.